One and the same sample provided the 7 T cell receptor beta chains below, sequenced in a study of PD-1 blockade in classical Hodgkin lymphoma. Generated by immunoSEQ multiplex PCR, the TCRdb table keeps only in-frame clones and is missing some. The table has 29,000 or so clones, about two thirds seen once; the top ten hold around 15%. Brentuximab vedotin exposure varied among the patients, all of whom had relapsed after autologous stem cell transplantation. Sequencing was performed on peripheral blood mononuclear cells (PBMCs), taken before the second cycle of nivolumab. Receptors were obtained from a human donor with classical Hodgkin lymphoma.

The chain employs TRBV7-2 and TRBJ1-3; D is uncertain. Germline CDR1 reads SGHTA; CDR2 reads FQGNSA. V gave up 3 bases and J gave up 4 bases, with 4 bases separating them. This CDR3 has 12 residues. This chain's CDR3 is CASSFQGNTIYF. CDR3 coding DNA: TGTGCCAGCAGCTTCCAGGGAAACACCATATATTTT.

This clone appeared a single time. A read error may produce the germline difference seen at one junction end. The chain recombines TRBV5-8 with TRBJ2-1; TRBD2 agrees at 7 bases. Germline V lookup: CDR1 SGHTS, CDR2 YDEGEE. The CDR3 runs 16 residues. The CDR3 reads CVSSSRTGGFFNEQFF. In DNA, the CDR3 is TGTGTCAGCAGCTCGAGGACGGGGGGTTTTTTTAATGAGCAGTTCTTC.

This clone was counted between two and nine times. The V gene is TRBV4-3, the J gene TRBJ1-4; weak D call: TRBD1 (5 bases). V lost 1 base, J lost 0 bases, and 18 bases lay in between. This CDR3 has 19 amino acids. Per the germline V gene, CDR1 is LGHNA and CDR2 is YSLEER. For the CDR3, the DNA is TGCGCCAGCAGCCAAGGACCAGACAGACACATTGCAACTAATGAAAAACTGTTTTTT. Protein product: CASSQGPDRHIATNEKLFF.

CDR3 in amino acids: CASSSQGATNEKLFF. CDR3 nucleotides: TGTGCCAGCAGTTCGCAGGGGGCAACTAATGAAAAACTGTTTTTT. The chain employs TRBV5-4 and TRBJ1-4; 7 nucleotides align to TRBD1. This CDR3 has 15 amino acids. CDR1 is SGHNT and CDR2 is YYREEE in the germline V gene (reference sequence). V lost 5 bases and J lost 0; bases outside the gene matches: 4.

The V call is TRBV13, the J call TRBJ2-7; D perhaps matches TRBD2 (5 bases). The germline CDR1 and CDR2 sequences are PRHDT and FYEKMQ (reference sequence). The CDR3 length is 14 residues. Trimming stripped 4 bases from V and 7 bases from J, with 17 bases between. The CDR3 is CASSSGPFSGEQYF. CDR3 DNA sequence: TGTGCCAGCAGCTCCGGACCGTTCTCGGGGGAGCAGTACTTC.

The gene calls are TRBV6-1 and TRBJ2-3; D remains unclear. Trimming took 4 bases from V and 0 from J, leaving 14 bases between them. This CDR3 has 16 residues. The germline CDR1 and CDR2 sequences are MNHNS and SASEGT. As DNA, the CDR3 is TGTGCCAGCAGTGGGTACACCATCTTTAGCACAGATACGCAGTATTTT. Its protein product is CASSGYTIFSTDTQYF.

CDR3 sequence (DNA): TGTGCCAGCAGCCCACGTACCTCAACTAATGAAAAACTGTTTTTT. Translation gives CASSPRTSTNEKLFF. The chain links TRBV7-9 to TRBJ1-4; D remains ambiguous. With 5 bases removed from V and 0 bases from J, the gap between germline ends came to 10 bases. CDR1 is SEHNR and CDR2 is FQNEAQ in the germline V gene (reference sequence). This CDR3 has 15 amino acids.